This T cell receptor (beta chain) appears in the sequencing data of a study of control samples from healthy donors and cancer patients. This clone has only one observation. The protocol was immunoSEQ multiplex PCR, while the TCRdb copy is restricted to in-frame clones and leaves out a portion. The profile covers around 110,000 clones, with around 90% appearing a single time and 2% to 2.5% taken by the ten largest. The germline gives CDR1 MNHEY, CDR2 SVGAGI. CDR3 size: 16 residues. V shed 0 bases and J shed 0 bases, with 11 bases lying between them. The sequenced sample was blood. The sequence came from a woman aged 65 to 85 in good health. The gene calls are TRBV6-5 and TRBJ2-5; D might be TRBD1 (6 bases). This CDR3 reads CASSYSPGHHQETQYF. The CDR3 nucleotides read TGTGCCAGCAGTTACTCGCCGGGACACCACCAAGAGACCCAGTACTTC.